These T cell receptor beta chains were read from a single sample in a study of T cells in Graves' hyperthyroidism and ophthalmopathy. A single record per CDR3 protein comes from TCRdb applying MiXCR to the multiplex PCR reads. This repertoire shows around 520,000 distinct CDR3 sequences, about 14% found once; its top ten account for over 11%. The sample comprised blood. These receptors originate from a woman aged 40-49 years with Graves' hyperthyroidism. CDR3s include the opening cysteine and the closing phenylalanine or tryptophan. Each record gives: V gene, clone size, D gene, J gene, CDR3 DNA, CDR3 protein. D genes are given only for firm matches. Expanded clones get a size class; other rows say once, few or many, or leave the size out.

V: TRBV2
size: many
D: TRBD1
J: TRBJ2-7
DNA: TGTGCCAGCAGTGAAGCGGGACAGGGTGGTTCCTACGAGCAGTACTTC
CDR3: CASSEAGQGGSYEQYF

V: TRBV29-1
size: NA
D: NA
J: TRBJ1-4
DNA: TGCAGCGCGACGGACCGTAGGAATGAAAAACTGTTTTTT
CDR3: CSATDRRNEKLFF

V: TRBV6-1
size: many
D: NA
J: TRBJ1-1
DNA: TGTGCCAGCTCAGCGGGACGGAACACTGAAGCTTTCTTT
CDR3: CASSAGRNTEAFF

V: TRBV5-1
size: few
D: NA
J: TRBJ1-1
DNA: TGCGCCAGCAGCTTGGAAAGGGGGGGAACTGAAGCTTTCTTT
CDR3: CASSLERGGTEAFF

V: TRBV5-1
size: many
D: NA
J: TRBJ1-1
DNA: TGCGCCAGCAGCGGGGGGGGCGCCACTGAAGCTTTCTTT
CDR3: CASSGGGATEAFF

V: TRBV2
size: many
D: NA
J: TRBJ2-5
DNA: TGTGCCAGCAGTGAAGGGGTCCCGAGAGAGACCCAGTACTTC
CDR3: CASSEGVPRETQYF

V: TRBV28
size: many
D: TRBD2
J: TRBJ2-7
DNA: TGTGCCAGCGTAAGGACTAGCGGCTCCTACGAGCAGTACTTC
CDR3: CASVRTSGSYEQYF

V: TRBV2
size: many
D: NA
J: TRBJ1-1
DNA: TGTGCCAGCAGTCAATTGGGGGCAGGGAACATGAACACTGAAGCTTTCTTT
CDR3: CASSQLGAGNMNTEAFF

V: TRBV6-5
size: NA
D: TRBD1
J: TRBJ2-5
DNA: TGTGCCAGCAGTTACTCGCCAGGGGGCCCTCCTTTTCCTCAGTACTTC
CDR3: CASSYSPGGPPFPQYF

V: TRBV7-6
size: once
D: TRBD1
J: TRBJ2-7
DNA: TGTGCCAGCAGCCGGGACAGGGGGGCCGAGCAGTACTTC
CDR3: CASSRDRGAEQYF

V: TRBV2
size: many
D: NA
J: TRBJ1-4
DNA: TGTGCCAGCAGGACGGACGGATTGGGGGAAAAACTGTTTTTT
CDR3: CASRTDGLGEKLFF

V: TRBV20-1
size: NA
D: TRBD1
J: TRBJ1-6
DNA: TGCAGTGCTCGAGGGACAGGGACTTCACCCCTCCACTTT
CDR3: CSARGTGTSPLHF

V: TRBV27
size: many
D: NA
J: TRBJ1-2
DNA: TGTGCCAGCAGTTTAAAAATGGGCTATGGCTACACCTTC
CDR3: CASSLKMGYGYTF

V: TRBV18
size: many
D: NA
J: TRBJ1-4
DNA: TGTGCCAGCTCACTTGGTGCGGGCGAGGTACTGTTTTTT
CDR3: CASSLGAGEVLFF

V: TRBV6-1
size: many
D: NA
J: TRBJ1-2
DNA: TGTGCCAGCAGTTCAAGGGACCGGACTAACTATGGCTACACCTTC
CDR3: CASSSRDRTNYGYTF

V: TRBV28
size: many
D: NA
J: TRBJ2-7
DNA: TGTGCCAGCAGTACTACTCAACTCAGGGGGGGCGAGCAGTACTTC
CDR3: CASSTTQLRGGEQYF

V: TRBV14
size: NA
D: NA
J: TRBJ2-7
DNA: TGTGCCAGCAGCCAAGATCAGGGGAAGGGGTCCGAGCAGTACTTC
CDR3: CASSQDQGKGSEQYF

V: TRBV30
size: few
D: NA
J: TRBJ1-5
DNA: TGTGCCTGGAGTATATCGGGACGGGGGGTTCCCCAGCATTTT
CDR3: CAWSISGRGVPQHF

V: TRBV20-1
size: many
D: TRBD2
J: TRBJ2-1
DNA: TGCAGTGCTAGAGATCCCGGGACTAGCGGATACAATGAGCAGTTCTTC
CDR3: CSARDPGTSGYNEQFF

V: TRBV12-3/TRBV12-4
size: many
D: NA
J: TRBJ2-1
DNA: TGTGCCAGCAGCCAAGAACACAATGAGCAGTTCTTC
CDR3: CASSQEHNEQFF

V: TRBV28
size: many
D: TRBD1
J: TRBJ2-7
DNA: TGTGCCAGCAGTGTGCCCCGGGACAGGCGTTCCTACGAGCAGTACTTC
CDR3: CASSVPRDRRSYEQYF

V: TRBV7-9
size: NA
D: NA
J: TRBJ1-2
DNA: TGTGCCAGCAGCGCGTCACAGGGTAGTAGCAATGGCTACACCTTC
CDR3: CASSASQGSSNGYTF

V: TRBV5-1
size: many
D: TRBD2
J: TRBJ2-1
DNA: TGCGCCAGCAGCCCCGGGGGGGGACCGTACAATGAGCAGTTCTTC
CDR3: CASSPGGGPYNEQFF

V: TRBV18
size: many
D: NA
J: TRBJ1-5
DNA: TGTGCCAGCTCACCTGAAATTTATCAGCCCCAGCATTTT
CDR3: CASSPEIYQPQHF

V: TRBV5-1
size: few
D: NA
J: TRBJ2-3
DNA: TGCGCCAGCAGCTTGGGACTACAATCATCTAGCACAGATACGCAGTATTTT
CDR3: CASSLGLQSSSTDTQYF

V: TRBV10-3
size: many
D: NA
J: TRBJ2-1
DNA: TGTGCCATCAGTGAGCCAGGGTTTGAGCAGTTCTTC
CDR3: CAISEPGFEQFF

V: TRBV28
size: NA
D: NA
J: TRBJ1-4
DNA: TGTGCCAGCAACGAACAGGGTATGGGTGAAAAACTGTTTTTT
CDR3: CASNEQGMGEKLFF

V: TRBV11-2
size: many
D: TRBD1
J: TRBJ2-1
DNA: TGTGCCAGCAGCTCACGACAGGGTGTCACATACAATGAGCAGTTCTTC
CDR3: CASSSRQGVTYNEQFF

V: TRBV20-1
size: once
D: NA
J: TRBJ1-5
DNA: TGCAGTGCTAGCGGGCAGGTCTATAGCAATCAGCCCCAGCATTTT
CDR3: CSASGQVYSNQPQHF

V: TRBV18
size: NA
D: NA
J: TRBJ2-2
DNA: TGTGCCAGCTCCCCACGGACACAGCCGAACACCGGGGAGCTGTTTTTT
CDR3: CASSPRTQPNTGELFF

V: TRBV18
size: many
D: TRBD2
J: TRBJ2-3
DNA: TGTGCCAGCTCACCGGGACTAGGTTCTAGCACAGATACGCAGTATTTT
CDR3: CASSPGLGSSTDTQYF

V: TRBV28
size: many
D: TRBD2
J: TRBJ2-1
DNA: TGTGCCAGCAGTTTCTTAGCGGGAGATAGCATCGATGAGCAGTTCTTC
CDR3: CASSFLAGDSIDEQFF

V: TRBV20-1
size: NA
D: NA
J: TRBJ2-7
DNA: TGCAGTGCTAGAACGGGGGGACACAACCCCTACGAGCAGTACTTC
CDR3: CSARTGGHNPYEQYF

V: TRBV5-1
size: many
D: NA
J: TRBJ2-7
DNA: TGCGCCAGCAGCTTGGCGGGGGGCTCCTCCTACTACGAGCAGTACTTC
CDR3: CASSLAGGSSYYEQYF

V: TRBV4-1
size: NA
D: TRBD1
J: TRBJ1-2
DNA: TGCGCCAGCAGCCAAGAACAGGGGGCAGGCTATGGCTACACCTTC
CDR3: CASSQEQGAGYGYTF

V: TRBV6-1
size: many
D: NA
J: TRBJ1-6
DNA: TGTGCCAGCAGTGAAGCCTTCAGAGATTCACCCCTCCACTTT
CDR3: CASSEAFRDSPLHF

V: TRBV13
size: many
D: NA
J: TRBJ2-1
DNA: TGTGCCAGCAGCTTCGACAGGGAGGGTAGGGATGAGCAGTTCTTC
CDR3: CASSFDREGRDEQFF

V: TRBV27
size: many
D: NA
J: TRBJ2-3
DNA: TGTGCCAGCAGTTCCGGGACACAGCTTAGCACAGATACGCAGTATTTT
CDR3: CASSSGTQLSTDTQYF

V: TRBV6-1
size: many
D: TRBD2
J: TRBJ2-1
DNA: TGTGCCAGCAGTGAAGGACTAGCGGGAGCCTCCTACAATGAGCAGTTCTTC
CDR3: CASSEGLAGASYNEQFF

V: TRBV7-9
size: few
D: NA
J: TRBJ2-1
DNA: TGTGCCAGCAGCTTGGGGGCAATAAATGAGCAGTTCTTC
CDR3: CASSLGAINEQFF